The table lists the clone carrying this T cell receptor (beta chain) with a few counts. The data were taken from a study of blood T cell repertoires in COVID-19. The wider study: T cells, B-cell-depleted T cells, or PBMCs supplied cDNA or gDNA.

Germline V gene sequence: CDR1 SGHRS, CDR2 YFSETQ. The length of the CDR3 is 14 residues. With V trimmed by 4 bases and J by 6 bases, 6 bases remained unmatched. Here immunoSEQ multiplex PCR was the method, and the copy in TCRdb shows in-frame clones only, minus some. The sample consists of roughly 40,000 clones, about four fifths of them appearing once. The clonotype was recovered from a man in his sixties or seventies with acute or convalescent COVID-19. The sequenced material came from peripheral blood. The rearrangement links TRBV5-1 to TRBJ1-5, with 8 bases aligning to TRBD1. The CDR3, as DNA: TGCGCCAGCAGCCTCGGACAGGGCGGTCAGCCCCAGCATTTT. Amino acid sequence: CASSLGQGGQPQHF. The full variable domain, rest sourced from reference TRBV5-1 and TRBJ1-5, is KAGVTQTPRYLIKTRGQQVTLSCSPISGHRSVSWYQQTPGQGLQFLFEYFSETQRNKGNFPGRFSGRQFSNSRSEMNVSTLELGDSALYLCASSLGQGGQPQHFGDGTRLSIL.